This TCR beta chain was recorded in a study of Graves' ophthalmopathy and Graves' hyperthyroidism. RNA transcripts were the source from which TCR beta CDR3 regions were amplified. An initial RT-PCR round employing HTBI primers preceded a second-round multiplex PCR. TCRdb itself ran the multiplex PCR reads through MiXCR, one entry per CDR3 protein. The profile shows about 210,000 distinct CDR3 sequences, approximately 29% of them singletons. A volume of over 9 ml of fresh peripheral blood supplied the PBMCs. At least ten counts were recorded for this clonotype. Sequencing was performed on peripheral blood. The TCR comes from a man aged 50-59 years with Graves' ophthalmopathy.

The CDR3 DNA reads TGTGCCTGGAGTGTTAGTGTGGACGAGCAGTACTTC. Its protein is CAWSVSVDEQYF. The V call is TRBV30, the J call TRBJ2-7; D not resolved. The CDR3 extends over 12 amino acids. The V and J ends lost 0 bases and 5 bases respectively, with 8 bases between them. Germline CDR1 is GTSNPN and CDR2 is SVGIG (reference sequence). The complete variable domain, with remaining parts taken from reference TRBV30 and TRBJ2-7, reads SQTIHQWPATLVQPVGSPLSLECTVEGTSNPNLYWYRQAAGRGLQLLFYSVGIGQISSEVPQNLSASRPQDRQFILSSKKLLLSDSGFYLCAWSVSVDEQYFGPGTRLTVT.